This T cell receptor beta chain was identified during a study of OX40 agonist ivuxolimab in advanced cancers. Study results and caveats: Dose levels from 0.1 to 3.0 mg/kg saw CD4+ and CD8+ blood T cells expand clonally by week 6.

For this clone: The target antigen is unknown.

Germline-derived CDR1 and CDR2 are SGHRS and YFSETQ. The CDR3 runs 15 residues. Deletions cut 0 bases from V and 4 bases from J, with 13 bases between. This table comes from immunoSEQ multiplex PCR, and its TCRdb copy is limited to in-frame clones, with some not included. The table records about 110,000 clones, less than 95% of them present only once. This TCR derives from an adult with an advanced solid tumor such as melanoma, head and neck, liver or kidney cancer. The chain couples TRBV5-1 to TRBJ2-5; D gene unclear. The sample in question was CD4+ or CD8+ T cells sorted from blood, obtained in a trial of the OX40 agonist ivuxolimab. The DNA of the CDR3 is TGCGCCAGCAGCTTGGGACCGAGAACGGGAGAGACCCAGTACTTC. Translating gives CASSLGPRTGETQYF. The whole variable domain, filled in from reference TRBV5-1 and TRBJ2-5, reads KAGVTQTPRYLIKTRGQQVTLSCSPISGHRSVSWYQQTPGQGLQFLFEYFSETQRNKGNFPGRFSGRQFSNSRSEMNVSTLELGDSALYLCASSLGPRTGETQYFGPGTRLLVL.